Listed here are 7 T cell receptor beta chains from one sample, sequenced in a study of blood T cell repertoires in COVID-19. The protocol was immunoSEQ multiplex PCR, while the TCRdb copy is restricted to in-frame clones and leaves out a portion. The repertoire holds under 250,000 clones, with roughly 90% as singletons. Material for sequencing was PBMCs or T cells enriched from blood (not recorded which). The receptors here all came from a woman aged 25 to 39 with acute COVID-19.

The chain is built from TRBV6-5 and TRBJ2-3; TRBD2 agrees at 7 bases. The CDR3 has 14 residues. Germline CDR1 is MNHEY and CDR2 is SVGAGI. The J segment lost 2 bases and the V segment lost 8 bases, leaving 7 bases of the junction unmatched. CDR3 residues: CASWEGKTTDTQYF. The CDR3 DNA sequence: TGTGCCAGCTGGGAGGGGAAGACCACAGATACGCAGTATTTT.

The gene calls are TRBV5-4 and TRBJ1-6, with 7 bases identical to TRBD1. The germline V gene has CDR1 SGHNT and CDR2 YYREEE (reference sequence). There are 15 residues in the CDR3. The V gene end was trimmed by 4 bases and the J gene end by 5 bases; junction bases not matched to a gene: 6. The CDR3 is CASSTFDRDNSPLHF. DNA of the CDR3: TGTGCCAGCAGCACCTTCGACAGGGATAATTCACCCCTCCACTTT.

CDR3 bases: TGTGCCAGCAGCCAAGGAACGACAGGGGGTGTCACTGAAGCTTTCTTT. Protein sequence: CASSQGTTGGVTEAFF. J is TRBJ1-1 and V is TRBV3-1 (or the pseudogene TRBV3-2); TRBD1 agrees at 9 bases. This CDR3 comprises 16 residues. V trimming: 1 base; J trimming: 4 bases; junction bases outside the gene matches: 7. The germline V gene encodes CDR1 LGHDT and CDR2 YNNKEL (reference sequence).

This clone was observed a single time. The chain couples TRBV9 to TRBJ2-7, with 7 bases that match TRBD1. V trimming: 4 bases; J trimming: 6 bases; junction bases outside the gene matches: 7. This CDR3 contains 13 residues. Germline-derived CDR1 and CDR2 are SGDLS and YYNGEE. CDR3: CASSSRQGGEQYF. The CDR3 region has the DNA TGTGCCAGCAGCTCTAGACAGGGCGGCGAGCAGTACTTC.

This rearrangement joins TRBV12-3 or TRBV12-4 to TRBJ1-2; D remains ambiguous. The V and J ends lost 5 bases and 2 bases respectively, with 9 bases between them. There are 13 residues in the CDR3. The CDR3 DNA reads as TGTGCCAGCAGTCCAATGGAGAACTATGGCTACACCTTC. Protein: CASSPMENYGYTF.

The chain couples TRBV19 to TRBJ1-4; 7 positions match TRBD1. CDR3 length: 14 amino acids. With V trimmed by 9 bases and J by 5 bases, 9 bases remained unmatched. The germline V gene encodes CDR1 LNHDA and CDR2 SQIVND (reference sequence). The CDR3 DNA is TGTGCCAGCCTAGACAGGGAAAGGAATGAAAAACTGTTTTTT. Its protein product is CASLDRERNEKLFF.

The J gene is TRBJ2-7, the V gene TRBV5-6; 7 bases agree with TRBD2. Germline CDR1 SGHDT, CDR2 YYEEEE. The CDR3 contains 15 residues. V lost 4 bases to trimming and J lost 4 bases; unmatched junction nucleotides: 11. The CDR3 is CASSGGGPPLYEQYF. The CDR3 nucleotides are TGTGCCAGCAGCGGGGGGGGTCCTCCCCTTTACGAGCAGTACTTC.